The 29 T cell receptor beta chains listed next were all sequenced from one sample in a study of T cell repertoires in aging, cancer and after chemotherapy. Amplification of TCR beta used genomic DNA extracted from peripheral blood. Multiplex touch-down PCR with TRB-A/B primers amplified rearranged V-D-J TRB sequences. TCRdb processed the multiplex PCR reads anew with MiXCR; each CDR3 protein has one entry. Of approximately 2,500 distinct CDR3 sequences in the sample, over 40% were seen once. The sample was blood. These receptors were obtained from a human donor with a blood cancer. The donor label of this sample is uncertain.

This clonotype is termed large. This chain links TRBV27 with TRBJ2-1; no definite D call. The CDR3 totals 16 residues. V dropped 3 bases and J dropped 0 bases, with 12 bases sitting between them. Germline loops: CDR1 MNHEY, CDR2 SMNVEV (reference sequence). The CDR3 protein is CASSFWPLSSYNEQFF. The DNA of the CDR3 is TGTGCCAGCAGTTTCTGGCCCCTAAGCTCCTACAATGAGCAGTTCTTC.

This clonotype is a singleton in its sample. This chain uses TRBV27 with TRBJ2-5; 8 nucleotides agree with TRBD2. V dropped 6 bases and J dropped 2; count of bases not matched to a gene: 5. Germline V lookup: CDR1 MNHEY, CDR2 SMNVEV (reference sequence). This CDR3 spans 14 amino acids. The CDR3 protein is CASSLAGTQETQYF. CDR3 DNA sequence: TGTGCCAGCAGCTTAGCGGGGACTCAAGAGACCCAGTACTTC.

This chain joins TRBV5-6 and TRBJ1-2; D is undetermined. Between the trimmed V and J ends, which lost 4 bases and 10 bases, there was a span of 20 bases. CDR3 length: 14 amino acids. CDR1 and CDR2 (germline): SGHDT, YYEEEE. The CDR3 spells CASSASLSNYNYTF. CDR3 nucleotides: TGTGCCAGCAGCGCTAGCCTCTCGAACTATAACTACACCTTC.

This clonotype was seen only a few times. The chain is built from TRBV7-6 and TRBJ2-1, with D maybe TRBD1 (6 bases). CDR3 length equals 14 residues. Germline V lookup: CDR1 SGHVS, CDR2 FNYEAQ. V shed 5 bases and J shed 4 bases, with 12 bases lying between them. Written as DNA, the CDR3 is TGTGCCAGCAGCCCAGGGGCAGGGTACAATGAGCAGTTCTTC. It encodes CASSPGAGYNEQFF. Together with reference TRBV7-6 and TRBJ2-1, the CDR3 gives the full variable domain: GAGVSQSPRYKVTKRGQDVALRCDPISGHVSLYWYRQALGQGPEFLTYFNYEAQQDKSGLPNDRFSAERPEGSISTLTIQRTEQRDSAMYRCASSPGAGYNEQFFGPGTRLTVL.

In DNA form, the CDR3 reads TGTGCCAGCTCCAGTACTAGCGGGGGCCACAATGAGCAGTTCTTC. Amino acids: CASSSTSGGHNEQFF. V gene TRBV11-3 combines with J gene TRBJ2-1; 11 nucleotides agree with TRBD2. Germline V gene lookup returns CDR1 SGHNT and CDR2 YENEEA. The CDR3 is 15 residues long. The junction had 8 bases not matched to a gene; V was cut back by 8 bases and J by 5 bases.

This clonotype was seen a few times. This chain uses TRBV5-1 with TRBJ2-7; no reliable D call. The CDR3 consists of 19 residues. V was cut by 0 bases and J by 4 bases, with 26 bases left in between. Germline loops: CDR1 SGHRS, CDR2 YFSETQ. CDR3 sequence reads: CASSLVVTRRTVGSYEQYF. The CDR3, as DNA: TGCGCCAGCAGCTTGGTAGTGACACGACGTACTGTAGGGTCGTACGAGCAGTACTTC.

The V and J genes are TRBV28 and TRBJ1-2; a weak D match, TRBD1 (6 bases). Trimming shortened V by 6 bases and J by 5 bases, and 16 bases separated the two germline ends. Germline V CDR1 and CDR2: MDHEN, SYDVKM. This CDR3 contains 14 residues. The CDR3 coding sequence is TGTGCCAGCAGCTCCACAGGGTTTGGATATGGCTACACCTTC. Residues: CASSSTGFGYGYTF.

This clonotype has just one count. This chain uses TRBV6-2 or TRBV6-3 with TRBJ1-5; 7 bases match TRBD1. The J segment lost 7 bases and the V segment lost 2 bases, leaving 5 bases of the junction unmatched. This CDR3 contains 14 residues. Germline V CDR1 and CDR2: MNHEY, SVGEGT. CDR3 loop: CASSYPTGSQPQHF. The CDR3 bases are TGTGCCAGCAGTTACCCGACAGGGTCCCAGCCCCAGCATTTT.

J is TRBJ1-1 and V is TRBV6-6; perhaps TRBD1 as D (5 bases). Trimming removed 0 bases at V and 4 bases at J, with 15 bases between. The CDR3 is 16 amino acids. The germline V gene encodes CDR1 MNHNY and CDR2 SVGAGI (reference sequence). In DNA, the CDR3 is TGTGCCAGCAGTTACTCAACCGGCCGGAGGGGCACTGAAGCTTTCTTT. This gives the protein CASSYSTGRRGTEAFF.

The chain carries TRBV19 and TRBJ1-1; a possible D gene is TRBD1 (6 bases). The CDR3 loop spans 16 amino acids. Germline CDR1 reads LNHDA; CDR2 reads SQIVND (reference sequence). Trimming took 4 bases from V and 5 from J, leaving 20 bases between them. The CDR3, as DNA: TGTGCCAGTAGTAGCCGGGTAGAAGGGGGAGAGACTGAAGCTTTCTTT. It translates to CASSSRVEGGETEAFF.

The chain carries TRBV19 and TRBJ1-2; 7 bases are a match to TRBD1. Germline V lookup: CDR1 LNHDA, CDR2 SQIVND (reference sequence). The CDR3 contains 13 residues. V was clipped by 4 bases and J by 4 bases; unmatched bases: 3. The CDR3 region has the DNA TGTGCCAGTAGTAGCGGGACAGCCTATGGCTACACCTTC. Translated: CASSSGTAYGYTF.

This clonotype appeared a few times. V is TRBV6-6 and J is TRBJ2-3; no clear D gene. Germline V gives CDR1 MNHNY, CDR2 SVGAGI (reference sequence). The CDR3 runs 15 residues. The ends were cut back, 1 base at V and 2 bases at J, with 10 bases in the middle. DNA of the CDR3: TGTGCCAGCAGTTACTGGCAGACATTCACAGATACGCAGTATTTT. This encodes CASSYWQTFTDTQYF.

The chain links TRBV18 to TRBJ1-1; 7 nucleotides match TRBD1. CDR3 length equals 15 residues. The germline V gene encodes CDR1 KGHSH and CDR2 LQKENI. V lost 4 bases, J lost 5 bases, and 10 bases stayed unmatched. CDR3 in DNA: TGTGCCAGCTCACTTTCGACAGGGCTGATGACTGAAGCTTTCTTT. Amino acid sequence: CASSLSTGLMTEAFF. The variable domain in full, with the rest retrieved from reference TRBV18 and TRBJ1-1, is NAGVMQNPRHLVRRRGQEARLRCSPMKGHSHVYWYRQLPEEGLKFMVYLQKENIIDESGMPKERFSAEFPKEGPSILRIQQVVRGDSAAYFCASSLSTGLMTEAFFGQGTRLTVV.

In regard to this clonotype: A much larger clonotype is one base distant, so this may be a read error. CDR3 region: CASKRVSSYEQFF. The DNA of the CDR3 is TGTGCCAGCAAAAGGGTGAGCTCCTACGAGCAGTTCTTC. The V call is TRBV6-6, the J call TRBJ2-7, with D unclear. With the DNA end fitting TRBJ2-1 better, the J assignment may be wrong. The CDR3 is 13 residues long. The germline CDR1 and CDR2 sequences are MNHNY and SVGAGI (reference sequence).

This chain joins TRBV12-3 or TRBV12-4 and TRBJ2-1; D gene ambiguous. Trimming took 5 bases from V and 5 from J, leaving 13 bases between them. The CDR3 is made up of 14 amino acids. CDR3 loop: CASSDSESNNEQFF. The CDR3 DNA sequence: TGTGCCAGCAGTGACTCTGAGTCCAACAATGAGCAGTTCTTC.

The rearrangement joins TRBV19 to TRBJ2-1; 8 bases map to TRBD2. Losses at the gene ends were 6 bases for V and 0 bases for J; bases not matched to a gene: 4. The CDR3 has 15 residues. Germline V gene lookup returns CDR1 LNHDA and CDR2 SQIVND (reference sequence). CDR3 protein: CASSLSGSSYNEQFF. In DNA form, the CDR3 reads TGTGCCAGTAGCCTCAGCGGGAGCTCCTACAATGAGCAGTTCTTC.

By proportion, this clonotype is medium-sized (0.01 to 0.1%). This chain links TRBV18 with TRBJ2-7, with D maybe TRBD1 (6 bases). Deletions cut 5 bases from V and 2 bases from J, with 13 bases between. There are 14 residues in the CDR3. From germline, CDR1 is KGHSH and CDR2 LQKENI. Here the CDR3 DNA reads TGTGCCAGCTCATCAACAGGGTTACCCTACGAGCAGTACTTC. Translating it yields CASSSTGLPYEQYF.

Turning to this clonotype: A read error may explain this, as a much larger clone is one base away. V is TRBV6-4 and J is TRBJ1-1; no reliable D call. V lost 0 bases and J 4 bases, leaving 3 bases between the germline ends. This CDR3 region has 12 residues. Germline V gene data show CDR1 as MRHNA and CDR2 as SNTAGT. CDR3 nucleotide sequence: TGTGCCAGCAGTGACTCGGTCACTGAAGCTTTCTTT. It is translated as CASSDSVTEAFF.

CDR3 region: CASSISEKGRAFF. The DNA of the CDR3 is TGTGCCAGTAGTATAAGTGAGAAGGGGCGAGCTTTCTTT. V and J are TRBV19 and TRBJ1-1; D is perhaps TRBD1 (5 bases). V lost 2 bases and J 10 bases, leaving 14 bases between the germline ends. The CDR3 is made up of 13 amino acids. In germline, CDR1 is LNHDA, CDR2 SQIVND (reference sequence).

This CDR3 is CAWSRDRPYGYTF. The CDR3 DNA follows: TGTGCCTGGAGTCGGGACAGGCCCTATGGCTACACCTTC. The rearrangement uses TRBV30 and TRBJ1-2; 8 nucleotides align to TRBD1. Germline lookup yields CDR1 GTSNPN and CDR2 SVGIG (reference sequence). V lost 2 bases and J lost 4; bases outside the gene matches: 3. The CDR3 spans 13 residues.

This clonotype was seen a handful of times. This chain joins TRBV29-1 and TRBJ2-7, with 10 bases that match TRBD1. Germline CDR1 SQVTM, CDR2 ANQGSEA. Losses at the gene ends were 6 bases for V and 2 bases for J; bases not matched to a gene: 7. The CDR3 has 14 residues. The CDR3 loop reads CSVHGQGGPYEQYF. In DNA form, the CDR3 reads TGCAGCGTACACGGACAGGGGGGGCCCTACGAGCAGTACTTC.

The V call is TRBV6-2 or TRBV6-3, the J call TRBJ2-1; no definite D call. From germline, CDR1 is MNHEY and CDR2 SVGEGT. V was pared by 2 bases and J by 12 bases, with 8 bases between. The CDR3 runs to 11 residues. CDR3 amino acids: CASSYPSGQFF. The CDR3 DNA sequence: TGTGCCAGCAGTTACCCCTCTGGGCAGTTCTTC.

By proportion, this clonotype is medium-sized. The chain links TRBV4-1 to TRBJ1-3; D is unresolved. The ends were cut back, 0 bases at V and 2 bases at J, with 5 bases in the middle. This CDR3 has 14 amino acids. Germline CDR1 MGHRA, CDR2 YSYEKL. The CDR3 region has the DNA TGCGCCAGCAGCCAAGAAAGGGCTGGAAACACCATATATTTT. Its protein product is CASSQERAGNTIYF.

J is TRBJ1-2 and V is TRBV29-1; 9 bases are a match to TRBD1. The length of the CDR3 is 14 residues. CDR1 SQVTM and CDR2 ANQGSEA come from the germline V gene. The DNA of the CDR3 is TGCAGTGGTAGAAGCGGGACAGGGTCAGATGGCTACACCTTC. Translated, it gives CSGRSGTGSDGYTF.

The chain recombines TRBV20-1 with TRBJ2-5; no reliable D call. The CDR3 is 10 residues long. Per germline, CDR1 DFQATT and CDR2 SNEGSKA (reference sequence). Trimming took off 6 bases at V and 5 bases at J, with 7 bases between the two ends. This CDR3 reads CSATVETQYF. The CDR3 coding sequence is TGCAGTGCGACGGTGGAGACCCAGTACTTC.

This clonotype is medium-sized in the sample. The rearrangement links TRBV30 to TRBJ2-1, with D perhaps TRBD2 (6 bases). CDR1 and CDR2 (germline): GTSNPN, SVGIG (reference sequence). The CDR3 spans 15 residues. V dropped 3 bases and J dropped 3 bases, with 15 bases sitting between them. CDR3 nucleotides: TGTGCCTGGAGGTCGAAGGGAGGAGACTACAATGAGCAGTTCTTC. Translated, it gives CAWRSKGGDYNEQFF.

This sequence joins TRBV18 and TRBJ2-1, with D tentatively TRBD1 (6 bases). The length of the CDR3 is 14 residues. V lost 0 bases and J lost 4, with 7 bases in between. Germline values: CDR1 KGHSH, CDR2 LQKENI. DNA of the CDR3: TGTGCCAGCTCACCACCAGGGGGTTACAATGAGCAGTTCTTC. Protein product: CASSPPGGYNEQFF.

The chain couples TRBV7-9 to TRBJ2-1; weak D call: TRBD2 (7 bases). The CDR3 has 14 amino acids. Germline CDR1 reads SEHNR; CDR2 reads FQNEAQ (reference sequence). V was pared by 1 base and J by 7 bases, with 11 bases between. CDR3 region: CASSLVQGGNEQFF. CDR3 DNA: TGTGCCAGCAGCTTAGTACAGGGAGGGAATGAGCAGTTCTTC.

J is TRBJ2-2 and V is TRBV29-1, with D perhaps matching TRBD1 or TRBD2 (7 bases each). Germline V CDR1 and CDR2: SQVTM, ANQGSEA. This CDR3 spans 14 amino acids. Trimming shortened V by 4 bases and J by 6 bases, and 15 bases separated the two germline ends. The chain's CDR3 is CSVGQGGSSGELFF. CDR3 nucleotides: TGCAGCGTTGGTCAGGGGGGGTCGTCCGGGGAGCTGTTTTTT.